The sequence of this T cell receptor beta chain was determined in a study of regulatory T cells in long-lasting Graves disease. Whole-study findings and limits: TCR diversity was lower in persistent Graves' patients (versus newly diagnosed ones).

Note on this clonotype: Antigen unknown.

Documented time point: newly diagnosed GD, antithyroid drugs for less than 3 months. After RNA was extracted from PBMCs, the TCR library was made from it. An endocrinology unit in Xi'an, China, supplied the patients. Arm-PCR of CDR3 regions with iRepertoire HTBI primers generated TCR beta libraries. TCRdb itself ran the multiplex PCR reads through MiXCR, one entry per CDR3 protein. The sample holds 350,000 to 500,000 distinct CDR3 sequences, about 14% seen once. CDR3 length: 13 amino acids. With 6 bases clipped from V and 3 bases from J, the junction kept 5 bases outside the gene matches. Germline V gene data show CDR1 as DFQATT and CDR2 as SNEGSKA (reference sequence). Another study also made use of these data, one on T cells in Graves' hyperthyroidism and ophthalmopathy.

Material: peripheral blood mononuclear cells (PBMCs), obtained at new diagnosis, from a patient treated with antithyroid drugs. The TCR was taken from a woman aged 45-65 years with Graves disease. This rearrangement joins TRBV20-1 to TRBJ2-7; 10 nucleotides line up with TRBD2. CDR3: CSASGLADYEQYF. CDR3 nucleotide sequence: TGCAGTGCCTCAGGACTAGCGGACTACGAGCAGTACTTC.